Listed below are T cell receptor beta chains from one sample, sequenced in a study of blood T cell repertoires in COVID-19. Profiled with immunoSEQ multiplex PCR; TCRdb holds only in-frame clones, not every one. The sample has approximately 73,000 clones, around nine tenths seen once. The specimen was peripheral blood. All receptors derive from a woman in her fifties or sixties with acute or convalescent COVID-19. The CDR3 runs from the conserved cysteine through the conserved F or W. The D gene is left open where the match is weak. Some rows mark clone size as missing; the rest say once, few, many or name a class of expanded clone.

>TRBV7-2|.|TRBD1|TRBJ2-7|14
TGTGCCAGCAGCTTCGGGCAGGGGGCTGGCGAGCAGTACTTC
CASSFGQGAGEQYF
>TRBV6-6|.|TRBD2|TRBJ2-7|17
TGTGCCAGCAGTCCACACGCCCTAGCGGGGGGAAAATACGAGCAGTACTTC
CASSPHALAGGKYEQYF
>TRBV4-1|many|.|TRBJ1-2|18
TGCGCCAGCAGCCAAGATCGATATGGGACAACGAGAAACTATGGCTACACCTTC
CASSQDRYGTTRNYGYTF
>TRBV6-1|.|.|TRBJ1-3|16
TGTGCCAGCAGTGAGGCCTTGTGGAGGGTTGGAAACACCATATATTTT
CASSEALWRVGNTIYF
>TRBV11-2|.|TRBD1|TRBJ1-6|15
TGTGCCAGCAGCGCAGACAGGGGGACAAATTCACCCCTCCACTTT
CASSADRGTNSPLHF
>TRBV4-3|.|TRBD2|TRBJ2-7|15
TGCGCCAGCAGCCAAGATTTAGCGGGAGGCTACGAGCAGTACTTC
CASSQDLAGGYEQYF
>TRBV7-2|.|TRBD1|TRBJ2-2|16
TGTGCCAGCAGCCAACGACAGGGGGCAGGCACCGGGGAGCTGTTTTTT
CASSQRQGAGTGELFF
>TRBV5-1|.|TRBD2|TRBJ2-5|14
TGCGCCAGCAGCTTGGGGGACTACCCAGAGACCCAGTACTTC
CASSLGDYPETQYF
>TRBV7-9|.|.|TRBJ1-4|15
TGTGCCAGCAGCCCCGGGTGGACAGCGAGTGAAAAACTGTTTTTT
CASSPGWTASEKLFF
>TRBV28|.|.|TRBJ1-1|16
TGTGCCAGCAGACCACTACCGGGACACACGAACACTGAAGCTTTCTTT
CASRPLPGHTNTEAFF
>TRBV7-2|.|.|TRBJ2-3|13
TGTGCCAGCAGCTTAGAGGGGCCAGATACGCAGTATTTT
CASSLEGPDTQYF
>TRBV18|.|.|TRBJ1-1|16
TGTGCCAGCTCACCACCGGGGCAGGGAGGATACACTGAAGCTTTCTTT
CASSPPGQGGYTEAFF
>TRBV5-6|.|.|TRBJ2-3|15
TGTGCCAGCAGCTTGGGTGGCGGTAGGTTGGATACGCAGTATTTT
CASSLGGGRLDTQYF
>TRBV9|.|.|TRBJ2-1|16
TGTGCCAGCAGCCTCAAGGCGAGGGTAGCCTACAATGAGCAGTTCTTC
CASSLKARVAYNEQFF
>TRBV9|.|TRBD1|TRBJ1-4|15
TGTGCCAGCAGCGAGACCGGGACAGGTGGTGAAAAACTGTTTTTT
CASSETGTGGEKLFF
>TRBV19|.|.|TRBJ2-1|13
TGTGCCAGTAGTGTGTCAGGGGTGGATGAGCAGTTCTTC
CASSVSGVDEQFF
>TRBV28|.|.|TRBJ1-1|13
TGTGCCAGCAGTTTAGCAGGGGTCAAGGGAGCTTTCTTT
CASSLAGVKGAFF
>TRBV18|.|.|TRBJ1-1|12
TGTGCCAGCTCACCTGGAGGGGCTGAAGCTTTCTTT
CASSPGGAEAFF
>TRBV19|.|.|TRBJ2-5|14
TGTGCCAGTAGTATTTCGGCGGTTCAAGAGACCCAGTACTTC
CASSISAVQETQYF
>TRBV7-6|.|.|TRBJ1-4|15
TGTGCCAGCAGCCGTGGGGCTGGGGCTAATGAAAAACTGTTTTTT
CASSRGAGANEKLFF
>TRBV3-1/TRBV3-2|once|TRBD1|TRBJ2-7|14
TGTGCCAGCAGCCCCCGGGACAGCCTTTACGAGCAGTACTTC
CASSPRDSLYEQYF
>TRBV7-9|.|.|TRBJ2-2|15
TGTGCCAGCAGCTTAACCTCGGGGAACACCGGGGAGCTGTTTTTT
CASSLTSGNTGELFF
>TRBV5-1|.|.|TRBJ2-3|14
TGCGCCAGCAGCCCGGGGGAGGTAACAGATACGCAGTATTTT
CASSPGEVTDTQYF
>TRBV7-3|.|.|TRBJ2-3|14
TGTGCCAGCAGCTTACAGTCTGACACAGATACGCAGTATTTT
CASSLQSDTDTQYF
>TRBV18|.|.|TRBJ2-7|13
TGTGCCAGCTCACCAGGACAGTTTAACGAGCAGTACTTC
CASSPGQFNEQYF
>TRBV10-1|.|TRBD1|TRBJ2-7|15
TGCGCCAGCAGTGGTTGCGACAGGGGAACTTACGAGCAGTACTTC
CASSGCDRGTYEQYF
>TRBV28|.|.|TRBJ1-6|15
TGTGCCAGCAGCCGTCAACAGGTCCGTAATTCACCCCTCCACTTT
CASSRQQVRNSPLHF
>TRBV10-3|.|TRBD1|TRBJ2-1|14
TGTGCCATCAGTAAAGACAGGGGGTCCGATGAGCAGTTCTTC
CAISKDRGSDEQFF
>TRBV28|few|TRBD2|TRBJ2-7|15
TGTGCCAGCAGTTTCGGAGGCGGGAGGGCGTGGGAGCAGTACTTC
CASSFGGGRAWEQYF
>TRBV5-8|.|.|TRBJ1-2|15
TGTGCCAGTTGGGCTGGGGCCATCGTGTTAGGCGGCTACACCTTC
CASWAGAIVLGGYTF
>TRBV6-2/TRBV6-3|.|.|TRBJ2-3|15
TGTGCCAGCAGTTACGATGCGTCTAGCACAGATACGCAGTATTTT
CASSYDASSTDTQYF
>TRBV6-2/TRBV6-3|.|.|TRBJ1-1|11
TGTGCCAGCAGTTACAGGGGGGAAGCTTTCTTT
CASSYRGEAFF
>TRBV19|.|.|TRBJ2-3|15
TGTGCCAGTAGTACCGGTCGAGAGAACACAGATACGCAGTATTTT
CASSTGRENTDTQYF
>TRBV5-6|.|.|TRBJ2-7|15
TGTGCCAGCAGCTTTGGCGGGACGGTCTCCTACGAGCAGTACTTC
CASSFGGTVSYEQYF
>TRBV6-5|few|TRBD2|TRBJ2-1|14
TGTGCCAGCAGTTACTCCGGACTAGAATCTTGGCTGTTCTTC
CASSYSGLESWLFF
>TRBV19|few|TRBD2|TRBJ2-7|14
TGTGCCAGTAGTCCTAGCGGGAGTCTCGGCGGGCAGTACTTC
CASSPSGSLGGQYF